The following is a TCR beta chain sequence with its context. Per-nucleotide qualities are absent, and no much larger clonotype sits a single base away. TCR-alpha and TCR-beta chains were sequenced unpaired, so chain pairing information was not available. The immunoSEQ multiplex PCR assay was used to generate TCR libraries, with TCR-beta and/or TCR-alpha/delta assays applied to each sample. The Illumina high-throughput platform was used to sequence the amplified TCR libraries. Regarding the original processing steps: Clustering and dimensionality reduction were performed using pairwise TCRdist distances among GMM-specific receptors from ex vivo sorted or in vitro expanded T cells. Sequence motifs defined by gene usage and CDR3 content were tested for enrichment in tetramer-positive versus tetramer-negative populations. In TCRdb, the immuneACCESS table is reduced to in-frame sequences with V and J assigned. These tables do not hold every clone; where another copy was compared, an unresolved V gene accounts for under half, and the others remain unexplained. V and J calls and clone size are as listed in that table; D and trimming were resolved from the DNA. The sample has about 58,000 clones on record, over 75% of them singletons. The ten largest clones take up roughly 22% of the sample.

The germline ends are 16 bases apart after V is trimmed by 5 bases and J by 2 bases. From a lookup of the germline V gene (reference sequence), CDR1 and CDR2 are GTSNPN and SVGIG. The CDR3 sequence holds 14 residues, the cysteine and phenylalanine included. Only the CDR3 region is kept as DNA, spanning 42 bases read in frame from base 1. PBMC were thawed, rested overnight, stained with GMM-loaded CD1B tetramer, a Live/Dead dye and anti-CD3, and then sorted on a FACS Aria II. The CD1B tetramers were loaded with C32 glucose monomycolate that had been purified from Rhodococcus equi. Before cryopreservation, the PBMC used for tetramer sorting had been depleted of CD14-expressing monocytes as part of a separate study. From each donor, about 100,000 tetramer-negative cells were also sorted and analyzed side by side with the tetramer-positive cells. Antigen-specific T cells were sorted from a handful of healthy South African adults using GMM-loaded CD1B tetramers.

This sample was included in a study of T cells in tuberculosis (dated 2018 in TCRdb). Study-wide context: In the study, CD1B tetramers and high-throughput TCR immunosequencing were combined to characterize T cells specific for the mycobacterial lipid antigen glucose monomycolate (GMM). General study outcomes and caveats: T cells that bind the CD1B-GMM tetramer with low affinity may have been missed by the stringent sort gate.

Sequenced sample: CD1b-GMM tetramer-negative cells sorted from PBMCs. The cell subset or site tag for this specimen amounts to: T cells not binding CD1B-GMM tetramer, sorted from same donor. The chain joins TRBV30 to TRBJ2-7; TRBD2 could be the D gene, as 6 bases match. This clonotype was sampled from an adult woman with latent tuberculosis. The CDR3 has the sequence CAWEPGGATYEQYF. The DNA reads TGTGCCTGGGAGCCCGGGGGTGCCACCTACGAGCAGTACTTC. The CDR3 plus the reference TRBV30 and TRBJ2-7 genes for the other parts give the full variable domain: SQTIHQWPATLVQPVGSPLSLECTVEGTSNPNLYWYRQAAGRGLQLLFYSVGIGQISSEVPQNLSASRPQDRQFILSSKKLLLSDSGFYLCAWEPGGATYEQYFGPGTRLTVT.